This T cell receptor beta chain was captured in a study of T cells in Graves' hyperthyroidism and ophthalmopathy. Study-level findings and limits: The majority of expanded thyroid clonotypes above 0.001 also appeared in blood.

Researchers defined stable Graves' hyperthyroidism as no ophthalmopathy progression within 18 months. Details on this clonotype: Antigen unknown. Since a much larger clone is just one base distant, this may be a read error.

Germline values: CDR1 DFQATT, CDR2 SNEGSKA (reference sequence). The CDR3 extends over 12 amino acids. TCR beta CDR3 region amplification was performed from RNA transcripts. During a first-round RT-PCR of the TCR CDR3, the HTBI primer set was used. Each CDR3 protein is one row after TCRdb ran MiXCR on the multiplex PCR reads. The repertoire holds hundreds of thousands of distinct CDR3 sequences, about 38% seen once, with around 9.3% in the top ten. The J gene is TRBJ1-5, the V gene TRBV20-1, with D hard to call. The sequence derives from a man aged 18-30 years with Graves' hyperthyroidism. The sequenced material came from blood. The CDR3 is CSARDISQPQRF. The DNA for the CDR3 is TGCAGTGCTAGAGATATCAGTCAGCCCCAGCGTTTT.